Here is one TCR beta chain with its context. This clonotype was seen at least ten times. Its antigen is still unknown. It has no much larger one-base neighbor in the sample; base qualities were not kept. For sorted-subset TCR libraries, under 1.2 million sorted CD4+ or CD8+ T cells were used. Multiple sclerosis patients were enrolled in a US clinical protocol evaluating disease progression by magnetic resonance imaging. Peripheral blood was subjected to Ficoll-Hypaque density gradient centrifugation to isolate PBMCs, which were then cryopreserved in liquid nitrogen. The study also sequenced paired sorted CD4+ and CD8+ subsets from healthy controls, HAM/TSP patients and MS patients. To synthesize cDNA, template-switch 5'RACE was performed with a primer carrying a 10-nucleotide random unique molecular identifier so that each TCR transcript was tagged. Each sequencing run produced over 160 million TCR-beta sequences covering 15-18 subjects. The RNeasy kit was used to extract total RNA. TCR-beta VDJ regions were amplified with primers for the TCR constant region and the 5'RACE anchor, using the KAPA Real-time Library Amplification kit. Sample indexes and Illumina adaptors were added in a first PCR, and a second PCR then increased library yield. After Ampure bead purification, the TCR product of roughly 650 bp was size-selected on a 2% E-gel SizeSelection system. Before pooling, library quality was checked on a Bioanalyzer, concentration was measured with Qubit, and libraries were quantified with the Kapa Library Quantification kit. Libraries were sequenced paired-end 2 x 150 bp on an Illumina HiSeq 2500. To increase sequence diversity, about 25-31% phiX was spiked into each library pool. The source study handled its data this way. Quality-filtered reads were processed with the UMI-based MiGEC pipeline, and over 85% of raw TCR sequences were removed by the MiGEC pipeline during error correction. VDJ genes were aligned to IMGT germline references, and clonotypes were defined by unique CDR3 amino acid sequence plus V-J genes. VDJtools evaluated clonal expansion, Shannon diversity and CDR3 relatedness (CalcPairwiseDistances, ClusterSamples); CLCbio workbench built phylogenetic trees. A clone was classed as expanded if it had 8 or more unique UMIs, a cutoff based on coefficient-of-variation modelling across technical triplicates. TCRdb passed the public sequencing reads through fastp at Q25 and MiXCR, retaining productive beta sequences. Under each unique CDR3 protein, matching rows form one entry showing the most common genes and DNA. These V and J calls rely on TCRdb rather than the paper's analysis. For this sample there are about 55,000 distinct CDR3 sequences; over 3.5% appear just once. Together, the top ten hold around 2% of the sample.

This entry is derived from a study of neurological immune-mediated disorders (dated 2019 in TCRdb). About the investigation overall: Among the roughly 34 multiple sclerosis patients, roughly 31 had relapsing-remitting MS and 3 had secondary progressive MS. Using UMI-based sequencing, the study compared peripheral blood TCR-beta repertoires from patients with HTLV-I-associated myelopathy (HAM/TSP), patients with multiple sclerosis, and healthy controls. The 106 TCR-beta libraries included longitudinal samples, technical triplicates and paired sorted CD4+ and CD8+ T-cell subsets alongside PBMC samples. The cohort comprised roughly 69 subjects: approximately 15 HAM/TSP patients, some 35 multiple sclerosis patients and approximately 20 healthy controls.

From cysteine to phenylalanine, the CDR3 is 14 amino acids long. Only CDR3 DNA is held: 42 bases, read in frame from base 1. CDR1 and CDR2, per the germline V gene (reference sequence), are DFQATT and SNEGSKA. The V end loses 0 bases and the J end loses 1 base, and a stretch of 9 bases separates them. The investigation overall reported the following: TCR clonal expansion was greatest in HAM/TSP patients and smallest in MS patients, who ranked below even healthy controls. In phylogenetic analysis, the repertoires of 18 of 34 MS patients grouped into a cluster of related CDR3 sequences, which suggests a possible signature at the repertoire level. Expanded clones from different subjects shared no identical CDR3 amino acid sequences, which suggests that TCR-beta repertoires were private in all groups. The MS cluster was not associated with any clinical or MRI features, and the authors stated that larger cohorts are needed.

Source material: CD4+ T cells from blood. This TCR came from a middle-aged woman with multiple sclerosis. Here the chain combines TRBV20-1 and TRBJ2-5, with no confident D gene call. The nucleotides are TGCAGTGCTAGAGATTCACTCCTCCAAGAGACCCAGTACTTC. This translates into CSARDSLLQETQYF.